This TCR beta chain is drawn from a study of T cell responses to AZD1222 COVID-19 vaccine. Study results and caveats: Per reports, nearly half of all spike-specific TCRs target regions that are unmutated in variants.

CDR1 is SGHTA and CDR2 is FQGNSA in the germline V gene. CDR3 length: 15 residues. With 0 bases removed from V and 0 bases from J, the gap between germline ends came to 8 bases. A remark on this clone: What it binds is not known.

The method was immunoSEQ multiplex PCR; TCRdb's version includes in-frame clones alone and lacks a portion of them. The data show approximately 140,000 clones, 70% to 90% seen once. Sequencing used peripheral blood, obtained on day 0 of AZD1222 vaccination. V and J are TRBV7-2 and TRBJ1-1, with a tentative D call TRBD1 (6 bases). The receptor's source is an adult in good health. The CDR3: CASSLAGQMNTEAFF. CDR3 sequence (DNA): TGTGCCAGCAGCTTAGCCGGACAGATGAACACTGAAGCTTTCTTT.